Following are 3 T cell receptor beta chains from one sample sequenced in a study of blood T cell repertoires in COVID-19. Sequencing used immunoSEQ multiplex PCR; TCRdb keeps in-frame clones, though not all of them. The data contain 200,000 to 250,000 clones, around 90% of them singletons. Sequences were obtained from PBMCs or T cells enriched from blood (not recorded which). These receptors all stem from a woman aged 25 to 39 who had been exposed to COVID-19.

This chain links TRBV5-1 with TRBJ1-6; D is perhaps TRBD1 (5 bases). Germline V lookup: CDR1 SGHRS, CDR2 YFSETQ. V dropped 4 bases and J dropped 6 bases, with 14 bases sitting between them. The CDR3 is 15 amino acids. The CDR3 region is CASSPLGGGNSPLHF. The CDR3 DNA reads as TGCGCCAGCAGCCCTCTGGGGGGGGGTAATTCACCCCTCCACTTT.

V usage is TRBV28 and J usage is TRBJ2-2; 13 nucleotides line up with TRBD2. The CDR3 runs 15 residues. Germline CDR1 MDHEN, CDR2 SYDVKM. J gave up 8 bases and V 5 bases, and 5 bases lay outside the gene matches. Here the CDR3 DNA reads TGTGCCAGCAGTCCAACTAGCGGGAGGGCGGGGGAGCTGTTTTTT. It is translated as CASSPTSGRAGELFF.

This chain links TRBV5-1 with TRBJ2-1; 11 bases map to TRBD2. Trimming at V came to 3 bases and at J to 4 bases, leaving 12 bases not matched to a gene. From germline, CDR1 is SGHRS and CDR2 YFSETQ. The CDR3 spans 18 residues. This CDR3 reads CASSSSGTSGGAYNEQFF. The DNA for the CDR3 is TGCGCCAGCAGCTCATCCGGGACTAGCGGAGGGGCGTACAATGAGCAGTTCTTC.